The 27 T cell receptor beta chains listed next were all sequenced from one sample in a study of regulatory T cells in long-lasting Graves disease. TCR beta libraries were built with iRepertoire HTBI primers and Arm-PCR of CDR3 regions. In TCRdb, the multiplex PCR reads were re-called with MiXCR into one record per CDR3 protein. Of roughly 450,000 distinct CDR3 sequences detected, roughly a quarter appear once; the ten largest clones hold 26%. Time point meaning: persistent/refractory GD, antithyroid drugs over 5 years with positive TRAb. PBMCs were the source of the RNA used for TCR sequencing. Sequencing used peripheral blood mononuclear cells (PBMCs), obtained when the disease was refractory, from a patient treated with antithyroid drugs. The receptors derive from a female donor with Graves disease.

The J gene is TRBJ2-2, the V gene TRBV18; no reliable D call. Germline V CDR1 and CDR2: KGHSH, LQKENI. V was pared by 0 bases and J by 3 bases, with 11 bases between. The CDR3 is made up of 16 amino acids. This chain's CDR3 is CASSPPFSSHTGELFF. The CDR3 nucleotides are TGTGCCAGCTCACCACCTTTTTCCAGTCACACCGGGGAGCTGTTTTTT.

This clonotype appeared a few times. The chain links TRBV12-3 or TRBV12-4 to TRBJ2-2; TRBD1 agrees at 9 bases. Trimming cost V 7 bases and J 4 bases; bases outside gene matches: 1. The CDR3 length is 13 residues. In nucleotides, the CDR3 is TGTGCCAGCAACAGGGGGCTCACCGGGGAGCTGTTTTTT. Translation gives CASNRGLTGELFF.

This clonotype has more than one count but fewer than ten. The CDR3 region has the DNA TGTGCCAGCAGTATGAGCCAGGGTGCCGGGGAGCTGTTTTTT. It specifies CASSMSQGAGELFF. The V and J genes are TRBV6-1 and TRBJ2-2, with a possible D match to TRBD1 (5 bases). The V gene lost 5 bases and the J gene lost 6 bases, with 13 bases spanning the gap. The CDR3 runs to 14 residues. CDR1 and CDR2 from the germline V gene are MNHNS and SASEGT.

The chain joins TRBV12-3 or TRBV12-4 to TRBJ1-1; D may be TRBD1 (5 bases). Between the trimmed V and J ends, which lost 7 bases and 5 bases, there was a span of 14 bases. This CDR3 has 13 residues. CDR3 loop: CASTMFRGTEAFF. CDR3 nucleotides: TGTGCCAGCACCATGTTTAGGGGAACTGAAGCTTTCTTT.

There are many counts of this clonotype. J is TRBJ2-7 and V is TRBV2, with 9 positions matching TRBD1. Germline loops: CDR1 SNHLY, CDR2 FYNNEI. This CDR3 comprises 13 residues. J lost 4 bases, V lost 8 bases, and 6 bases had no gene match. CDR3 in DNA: TGTGCCAGCGTCCGGGACAGGGTGTACGAGCAGTACTTC. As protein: CASVRDRVYEQYF.

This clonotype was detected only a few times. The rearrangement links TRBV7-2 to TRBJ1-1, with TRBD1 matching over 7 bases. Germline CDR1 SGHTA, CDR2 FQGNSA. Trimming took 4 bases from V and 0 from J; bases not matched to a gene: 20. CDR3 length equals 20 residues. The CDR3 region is CASSSVTTGIVPIMNTEAFF. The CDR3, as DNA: TGTGCCAGCAGCTCAGTTACGACAGGGATCGTACCCATAATGAACACTGAAGCTTTCTTT.

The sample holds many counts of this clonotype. The CDR3 loop is CASSFWEFEAFF. CDR3 DNA sequence: TGTGCCAGCAGTTTTTGGGAATTTGAAGCTTTCTTT. This rearrangement joins TRBV12-3 or TRBV12-4 to TRBJ1-1; D gene ambiguous. This CDR3 has 12 amino acids. Trimming left V 3 bases short and J 7 bases short, with 9 bases between.

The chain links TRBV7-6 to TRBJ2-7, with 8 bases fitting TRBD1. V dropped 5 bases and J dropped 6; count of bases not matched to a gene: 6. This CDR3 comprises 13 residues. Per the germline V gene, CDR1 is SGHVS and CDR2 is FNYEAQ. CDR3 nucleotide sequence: TGTGCCAGCAGCGTGGACAGGGATCTCGAGCAGTACTTC. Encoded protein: CASSVDRDLEQYF.

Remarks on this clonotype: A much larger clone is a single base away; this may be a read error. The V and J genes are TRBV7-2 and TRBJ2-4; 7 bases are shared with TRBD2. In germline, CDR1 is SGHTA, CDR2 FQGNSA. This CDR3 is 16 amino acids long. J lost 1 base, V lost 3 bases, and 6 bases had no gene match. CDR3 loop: CASSFRGREAKNIQYF. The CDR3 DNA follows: TGTGCCAGCAGCTTTCGAGGGAGGGAGGCCAAAAACATTCAGTACTTC.

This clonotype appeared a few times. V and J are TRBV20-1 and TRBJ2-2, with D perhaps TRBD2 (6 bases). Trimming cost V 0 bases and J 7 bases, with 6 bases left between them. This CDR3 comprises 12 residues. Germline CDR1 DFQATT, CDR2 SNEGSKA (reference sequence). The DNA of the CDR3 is TGCAGTGCTAGAGAGGGGGGCGGGGAGCTGTTTTTT. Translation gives CSAREGGGELFF.

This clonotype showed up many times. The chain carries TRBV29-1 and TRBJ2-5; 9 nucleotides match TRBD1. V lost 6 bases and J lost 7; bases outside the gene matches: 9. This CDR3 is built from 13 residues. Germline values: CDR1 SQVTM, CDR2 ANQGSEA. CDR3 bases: TGCAGCGTCGCCACGGGACAGGGTGGGACCCAGTACTTC. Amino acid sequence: CSVATGQGGTQYF.

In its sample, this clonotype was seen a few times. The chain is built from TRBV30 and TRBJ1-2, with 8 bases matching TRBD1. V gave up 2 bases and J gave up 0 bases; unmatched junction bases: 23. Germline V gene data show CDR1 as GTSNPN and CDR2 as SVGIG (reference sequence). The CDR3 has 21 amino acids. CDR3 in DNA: TGTGCCTGGAGTCTCAGGACAGGGTCCACCCCATGGCATCCCACTAACTATGGCTACACCTTC. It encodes CAWSLRTGSTPWHPTNYGYTF.

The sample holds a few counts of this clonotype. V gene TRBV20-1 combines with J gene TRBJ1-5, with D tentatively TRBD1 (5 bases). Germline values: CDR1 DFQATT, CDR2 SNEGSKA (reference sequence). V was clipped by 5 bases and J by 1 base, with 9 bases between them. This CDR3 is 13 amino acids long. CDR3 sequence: CSAGGVSNQPQHF. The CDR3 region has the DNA TGCAGTGCTGGGGGGGTAAGCAATCAGCCCCAGCATTTT.

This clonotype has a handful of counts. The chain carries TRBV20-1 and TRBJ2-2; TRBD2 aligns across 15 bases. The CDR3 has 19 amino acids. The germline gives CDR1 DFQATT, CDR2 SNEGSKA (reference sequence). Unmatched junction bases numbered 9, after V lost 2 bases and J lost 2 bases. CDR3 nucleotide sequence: TGCAGTGCTAGACCCCCGGGACTAGCGGGAGGCCCAAACACCGGGGAGCTGTTTTTT. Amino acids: CSARPPGLAGGPNTGELFF.

The CDR3: CASSPPGAYNEQFF. The CDR3 DNA sequence: TGTGCCAGCAGCCCCCCAGGGGCTTACAATGAGCAGTTCTTC. The chain employs TRBV28 and TRBJ2-1, with D possibly TRBD1 on 6 matching bases. Germline V gives CDR1 MDHEN, CDR2 SYDVKM. CDR3 length: 14 residues. V lost 6 bases to trimming and J lost 4 bases, with 13 bases between them.

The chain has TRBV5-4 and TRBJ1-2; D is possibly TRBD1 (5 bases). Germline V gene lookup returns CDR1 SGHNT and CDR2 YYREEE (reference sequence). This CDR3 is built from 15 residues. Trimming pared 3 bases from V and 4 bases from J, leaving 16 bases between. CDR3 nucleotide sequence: TGTGCCAGCAGCTCACCCGGGACGGAGCCCTATGGCTACACCTTC. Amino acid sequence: CASSSPGTEPYGYTF. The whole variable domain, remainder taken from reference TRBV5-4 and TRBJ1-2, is ETGVTQSPTHLIKTRGQQVTLRCSSQSGHNTVSWYQQALGQGPQFIFQYYREEENGRGNFPPRFSGLQFPNYSSELNVNALELDDSALYLCASSSPGTEPYGYTFGSGTRLTVV.

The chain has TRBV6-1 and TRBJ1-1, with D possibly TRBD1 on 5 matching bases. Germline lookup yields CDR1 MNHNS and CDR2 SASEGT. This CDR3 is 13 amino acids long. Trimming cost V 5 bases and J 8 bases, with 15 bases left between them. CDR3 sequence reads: CASSPPPGREAFF. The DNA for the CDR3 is TGTGCCAGCAGTCCCCCACCGGGACGCGAAGCTTTCTTT.

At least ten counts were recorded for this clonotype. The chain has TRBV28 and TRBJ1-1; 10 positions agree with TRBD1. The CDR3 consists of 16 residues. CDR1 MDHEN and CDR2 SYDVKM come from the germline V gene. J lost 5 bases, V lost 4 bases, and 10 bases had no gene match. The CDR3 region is CASSSDRGHLWTEAFF. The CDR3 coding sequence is TGTGCCAGCAGTTCTGACAGGGGGCACCTGTGGACTGAAGCTTTCTTT.

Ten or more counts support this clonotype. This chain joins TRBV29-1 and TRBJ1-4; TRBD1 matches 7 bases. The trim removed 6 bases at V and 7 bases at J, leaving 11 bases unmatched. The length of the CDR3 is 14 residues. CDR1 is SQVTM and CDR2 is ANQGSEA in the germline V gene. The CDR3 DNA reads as TGCAGCGTCGAGGACAGGTTCAAGGGTGAAAAACTGTTTTTT. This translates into CSVEDRFKGEKLFF.

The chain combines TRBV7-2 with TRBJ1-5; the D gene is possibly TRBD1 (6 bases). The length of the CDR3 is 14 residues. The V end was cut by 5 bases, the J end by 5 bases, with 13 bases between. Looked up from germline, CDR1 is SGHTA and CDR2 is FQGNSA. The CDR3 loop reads CASSDGDIYQPQHF. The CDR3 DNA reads TGTGCCAGCAGCGACGGGGACATCTATCAGCCCCAGCATTTT.

The CDR3 nucleotides are TGTGCCAGCAGTTATTTACAGGGGGGGGCTTCTAACTATGGCTACACCTTC. It specifies CASSYLQGGASNYGYTF. This sequence joins TRBV6-5 and TRBJ1-2; TRBD1 matches at 8 bases. The V segment lost 3 bases and the J segment 0 bases; nucleotides outside the gene matches: 9. The germline gives CDR1 MNHEY, CDR2 SVGAGI. The CDR3 length is 17 residues.

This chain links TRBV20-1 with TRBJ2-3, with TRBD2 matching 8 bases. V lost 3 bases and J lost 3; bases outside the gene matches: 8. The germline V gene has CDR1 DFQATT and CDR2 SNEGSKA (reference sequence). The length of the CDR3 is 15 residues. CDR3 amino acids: CSARSAGGGTDTQYF. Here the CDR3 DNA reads TGCAGTGCTAGGTCCGCGGGAGGCGGTACAGATACGCAGTATTTT.

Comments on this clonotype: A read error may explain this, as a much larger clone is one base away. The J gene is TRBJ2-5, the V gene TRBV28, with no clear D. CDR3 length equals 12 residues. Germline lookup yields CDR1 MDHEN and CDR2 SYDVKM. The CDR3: CASKKFQEAQYF. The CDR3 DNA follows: TGTGCCAGCAAAAAATTCCAAGAGGCCCAGTACTTC.

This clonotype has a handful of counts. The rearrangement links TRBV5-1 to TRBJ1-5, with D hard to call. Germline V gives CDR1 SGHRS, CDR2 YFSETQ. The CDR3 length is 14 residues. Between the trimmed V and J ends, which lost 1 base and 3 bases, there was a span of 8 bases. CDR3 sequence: CASSLSDPNQPQHF. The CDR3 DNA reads TGCGCCAGCAGCTTGTCCGATCCCAATCAGCCCCAGCATTTT.

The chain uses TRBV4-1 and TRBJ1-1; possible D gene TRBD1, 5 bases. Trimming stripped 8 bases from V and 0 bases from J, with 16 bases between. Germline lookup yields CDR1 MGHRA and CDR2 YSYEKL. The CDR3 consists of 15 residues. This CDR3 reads CASGDGWGMNTEAFF. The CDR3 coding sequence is TGCGCCAGCGGGGACGGATGGGGAATGAACACTGAAGCTTTCTTT.

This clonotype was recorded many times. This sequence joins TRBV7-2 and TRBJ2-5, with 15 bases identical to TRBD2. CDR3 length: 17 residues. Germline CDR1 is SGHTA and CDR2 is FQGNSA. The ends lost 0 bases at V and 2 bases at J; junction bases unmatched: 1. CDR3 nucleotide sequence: TGTGCCAGCAGCTTAGCGGGGACTAGCGGGGGGCAAGAGACCCAGTACTTC. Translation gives CASSLAGTSGGQETQYF.

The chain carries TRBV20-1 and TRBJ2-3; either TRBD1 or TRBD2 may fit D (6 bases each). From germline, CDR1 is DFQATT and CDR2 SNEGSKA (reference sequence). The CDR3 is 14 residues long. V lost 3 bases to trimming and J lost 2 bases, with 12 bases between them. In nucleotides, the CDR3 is TGCAGTGCTAGGCAGTCGGGGGCCACAGATACGCAGTATTTT. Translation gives CSARQSGATDTQYF.